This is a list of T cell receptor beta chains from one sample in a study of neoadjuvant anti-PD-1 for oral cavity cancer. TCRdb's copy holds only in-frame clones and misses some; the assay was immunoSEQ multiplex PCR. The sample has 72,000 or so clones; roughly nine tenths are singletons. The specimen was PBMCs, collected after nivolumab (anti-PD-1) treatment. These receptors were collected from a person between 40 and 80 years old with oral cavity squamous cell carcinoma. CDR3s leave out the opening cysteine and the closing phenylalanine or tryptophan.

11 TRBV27 ASSGKGYTEAF
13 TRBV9 ASTYAGGDTDTQY
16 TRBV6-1 ASSAVRGLRLSSYEQY
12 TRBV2 ASTQDRPPQPQH
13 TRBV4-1 ASSQALQGFQPQH
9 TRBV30 AWSVGYGYT
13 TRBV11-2 ASSLGVQVGTEAF
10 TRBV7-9 ASSLATGEQY
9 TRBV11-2 ASSYADTQY
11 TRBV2 ASSVTSGNTIY
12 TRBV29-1 SVSITTTYNEQF
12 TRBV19 ASSTGGASYGYT
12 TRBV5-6 ASSFGSGDQPQH
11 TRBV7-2 ASSLAGTGELF
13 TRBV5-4 ASSLSLAVTDTQY
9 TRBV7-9 ASSLSYEQY
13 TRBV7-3 ASSLSGGNGSPLH
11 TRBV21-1 ANGSLGDRAAF
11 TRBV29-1 SVSSRPLSEQY
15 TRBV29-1 SVEDGDRGWVNTEAF
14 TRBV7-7 ASSPLAGEYTDTQY
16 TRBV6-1 ASSGIRTGRLKGTEAF
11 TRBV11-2 ASSPGTTYEQY